The entry below gives a single TCR beta chain sequence along with its context. This sample was included in a study of blood T cell repertoires in COVID-19. Study details: Italy, Spain and the United States were the sources of the convalescent and acute COVID-19 samples.

How the authors handled the data: Amplification of reference gene primers provided the estimated nucleated cell counts. The assay was immunoSEQ multiplex PCR, and TCRdb's table has in-frame clones only and misses some. That table supplies the V and J calls and clone size; D and trimming were determined from the DNA. This sample has 180,000 or so clones, with around nine tenths found just once. The sequenced material came from peripheral blood. This receptor was obtained from a man between 18 and 35 years old with active or convalescent COVID-19.

CDR3 sequence: CASSAVGAMPEAFF. The CDR3 DNA reads as TGTGCCAGCAGCGCCGTGGGGGCGATGCCTGAAGCTTTCTTT. J is TRBJ1-1 and V is TRBV11-3; possibly TRBD1 for D (6 bases). The germline CDR1 and CDR2 sequences are SGHNT and YENEEA. V was trimmed by 5 bases and J by 6 bases, leaving 16 bases between them. This CDR3 region has 14 residues.